This T cell receptor (beta chain) derives from a study of metastatic and nonmetastatic thyroid tumors. Germline V gene sequence: CDR1 DFQATT, CDR2 SNEGSKA (reference sequence). The CDR3 loop spans 12 amino acids. Trimming took 6 bases from V and 2 from J, leaving 10 bases between them. No treatment had been given to any patient before thyroid surgery. In its sample, this clone ranks as medium-sized. In the source study's methods: The authors used CDR3 differences across clinicopathological groups to build a distant-metastasis classifier for papillary thyroid cancer. TCRdb re-clonotyped the PCR reads through MiXCR. The V and J calls and clone size are TCRdb's, not the authors'. The sample consists of around 20,000 clones, about 20% of them appearing once.

The clonotype comes from a female donor with papillary thyroid cancer or a benign thyroid nodule (not recorded which). Some clones in this sample may be carry-over from other donors' samples. Sequenced material: adjacent normal tissue. The chain couples TRBV20-1 to TRBJ1-2; D gene uncertain. CDR3 DNA sequence: TGCAGTGCCACGGACGGCAACTATGGCTACACCTTC. This codes for CSATDGNYGYTF.